This entry lists 5 T cell receptor beta chains sequenced from one sample in a study of CD8 T cells in Susac syndrome. Random hexamers were used to reverse transcribe the RNA input (0.5 to 1 ug). From the immunoSEQ multiplex PCR reads, TCRdb called clonotypes with MiXCR, one entry per CDR3 protein. The table includes 150,000 to 190,000 distinct CDR3 sequences, 95% detected once. Sequenced input: CD8+ T cells from PBMCs. These receptors were obtained from a human donor with multiple sclerosis.

The rearrangement joins TRBV13 to TRBJ2-1, with a tentative D call TRBD1 (6 bases). Germline V lookup: CDR1 PRHDT, CDR2 FYEKMQ (reference sequence). V gave up 5 bases and J gave up 6 bases, with 14 bases separating them. The CDR3 contains 14 residues. Here the CDR3 reads CASSPSLGANEQFF. CDR3 DNA sequence: TGTGCCAGCAGCCCTTCGTTGGGGGCCAATGAGCAGTTCTTC.

The rearrangement uses TRBV6-5 and TRBJ2-5; 9 positions agree with TRBD2. There are 14 residues in the CDR3. J gave up 1 base and V 5 bases, and 2 bases lay outside the gene matches. Per germline, CDR1 MNHEY and CDR2 SVGAGI. The CDR3 sequence: CASSQAGGQETQYF. The DNA of the CDR3 is TGTGCCAGCAGTCAAGCGGGGGGCCAAGAGACCCAGTACTTC.

This chain links TRBV6-5 with TRBJ1-5; D gene ambiguous. The CDR3 totals 10 residues. The V and J ends lost 6 bases and 8 bases respectively, with 5 bases between them. Germline lookup yields CDR1 MNHEY and CDR2 SVGAGI. The CDR3 DNA follows: TGTGCCAGCAGCACGGAGCCCCAGCATTTT. Protein product: CASSTEPQHF.

The chain combines TRBV7-9 with TRBJ2-1; 10 bases are a match to TRBD2. The germline V gene has CDR1 SEHNR and CDR2 FQNEAQ (reference sequence). This CDR3 is 15 amino acids long. V was clipped by 7 bases and J by 7 bases; unmatched bases: 10. CDR3 sequence reads: CASNAYSGGANEQFF. In nucleotides, the CDR3 is TGTGCCAGCAACGCCTACAGCGGGGGGGCAAATGAGCAGTTCTTC.

The V gene is TRBV30, the J gene TRBJ1-1; D remains ambiguous. Germline V gene lookup returns CDR1 GTSNPN and CDR2 SVGIG (reference sequence). CDR3 length: 11 residues. V lost 4 bases, J lost 1 base, and 4 bases lay in between. The CDR3 loop reads CAWNKNTEAFF. For the CDR3, the DNA is TGTGCCTGGAACAAGAACACTGAAGCTTTCTTT.